This entry lists 20 T cell receptor beta chains sequenced from one sample in a study of early stage breast cancer tumors. Using immunoSEQ multiplex PCR, the repertoire was profiled, and TCRdb retains in-frame clones only, with some absent. The table records some 28,000 clones, approximately 80% of them present only once. Specimen: blood. The receptor source for this set is a person in their sixties or seventies with breast cancer.

The V and J genes are TRBV7-9 and TRBJ1-5; D unclear. Trimming took 7 bases from V and 0 from J, leaving 7 bases between them. The CDR3 spans 13 residues. Germline V gene lookup returns CDR1 SEHNR and CDR2 FQNEAQ (reference sequence). The DNA for the CDR3 is TGTGCCAGCAACAGAATTAGCAATCAGCCCCAGCATTTT. Translating gives CASNRISNQPQHF.

The rearrangement links TRBV27 to TRBJ1-1; 8 bases match TRBD1. Germline CDR1 reads MNHEY; CDR2 reads SMNVEV (reference sequence). The ends lost 5 bases at V and 3 bases at J; junction bases unmatched: 5. There are 14 residues in the CDR3. CDR3 in DNA: TGTGCCAGCAGTCCCCGGACAGGGTACACTGAAGCTTTCTTT. This sequence encodes CASSPRTGYTEAFF.

The chain has TRBV9 and TRBJ1-1, with D unclear. The CDR3 runs 15 residues. V was pared by 0 bases and J by 5 bases, with 14 bases between. Germline V lookup: CDR1 SGDLS, CDR2 YYNGEE. The CDR3 sequence is CASSVGGVAETEAFF. CDR3 DNA sequence: TGTGCCAGCAGCGTAGGTGGGGTAGCGGAGACTGAAGCTTTCTTT.

The chain is built from TRBV29-1 and TRBJ2-7, with TRBD2 as a possible D gene (5 bases). Germline V gene sequence: CDR1 SQVTM, CDR2 ANQGSEA. The CDR3 runs to 14 residues. Trimming removed 5 bases from V and 2 bases from J, with 16 bases in between. CDR3 bases: TGCAGCGTTTCCGACGCTTTGGAGGCCTACGAGCAGTACTTC. Protein product: CSVSDALEAYEQYF.

This clone showed up just once. This rearrangement joins TRBV29-1 to TRBJ1-2, with 10 nucleotides matching TRBD1. From germline, CDR1 is SQVTM and CDR2 ANQGSEA. V lost 3 bases and J lost 3; bases outside the gene matches: 4. The CDR3 extends over 14 amino acids. In DNA form, the CDR3 reads TGCAGCGTTGACGTGGGGACAGGGGACTATGGCTACACCTTC. It codes for CSVDVGTGDYGYTF.

The CDR3 region is CASSRQGEYGYTF. The CDR3 DNA sequence: TGTGCCAGCAGTCGACAGGGTGAATATGGCTACACCTTC. The V gene is TRBV5-6, the J gene TRBJ1-2, with 7 bases aligning to TRBD1. CDR1 is SGHDT and CDR2 is YYEEEE in the germline V gene. The CDR3 has 13 amino acids. The trim removed 5 bases at V and 5 bases at J, leaving 6 bases unmatched.

CDR3 sequence reads: CASSSTSGISGETQYF. The CDR3 DNA reads as TGTGCCAGCAGCTCGACTAGCGGGATCTCGGGAGAGACCCAGTACTTC. This chain uses TRBV7-2 with TRBJ2-5, with 11 nucleotides matching TRBD2. The CDR3 sequence is 16 residues long. The trim removed 4 bases at V and 4 bases at J, leaving 8 bases unmatched. CDR1 is SGHTA and CDR2 is FQGNSA in the germline V gene.

The chain couples TRBV10-3 to TRBJ2-3, with D unresolved. This CDR3 region has 12 residues. Germline V gives CDR1 ENHRY, CDR2 SYGVKD. Between the trimmed V and J ends, which lost 0 bases and 6 bases, there was a span of 4 bases. As DNA, the CDR3 is TGTGCCATCAGTGAGTCTGAGGATACGCAGTATTTT. This translates into CAISESEDTQYF.

This chain uses TRBV5-1 with TRBJ2-5, with D possibly TRBD1 on 6 matching bases. The CDR3 length is 14 residues. The germline gives CDR1 SGHRS, CDR2 YFSETQ. V lost 0 bases to trimming and J lost 5 bases, with 11 bases between them. The CDR3 DNA is TGCGCCAGCAGCTTGGCCAGGGGTAGGGAGACCCAGTACTTC. Translated, it gives CASSLARGRETQYF.

The chain uses TRBV10-3 and TRBJ2-2, with 10 bases fitting TRBD2. Per the germline V gene, CDR1 is ENHRY and CDR2 is SYGVKD. V lost 9 bases, J lost 1 base, and 5 bases stayed unmatched. The CDR3 sequence is 15 residues long. The CDR3 nucleotides read TGTGCCATGGGAGCTAGCGGGAGGAACACCGGGGAGCTGTTTTTT. Protein sequence: CAMGASGRNTGELFF.

The chain uses TRBV7-2 and TRBJ2-5; TRBD2 matches at 7 bases. The CDR3 spans 14 residues. After removal of 5 bases from V and 3 bases from J, the junction contained 6 bases not matched to a gene. Looked up from germline, CDR1 is SGHTA and CDR2 is FQGNSA. This CDR3 is CASSKWGGEETQYF. DNA for the CDR3: TGTGCCAGCAGCAAATGGGGAGGGGAAGAGACCCAGTACTTC.

V gene TRBV28 combines with J gene TRBJ2-7; the match to TRBD1 covers 9 bases. This CDR3 has 15 amino acids. CDR1 and CDR2 from the germline V gene are MDHEN and SYDVKM. V gave up 5 bases and J gave up 4 bases; unmatched junction bases: 9. CDR3 nucleotides: TGTGCCAGCAGTAGAGGGACAGGGTGGGATTACGAGCAGTACTTC. Its translation is CASSRGTGWDYEQYF. Full variable domain (remainder filled in from reference TRBV28 and TRBJ2-7): DVKVTQSSRYLVKRTGEKVFLECVQDMDHENMFWYRQDPGLGLRLIYFSYDVKMKEKGDIPEGYSVSREKKERFSLILESASTNQTSMYLCASSRGTGWDYEQYFGPGTRLTVT.

This clone was counted a few times. CDR3 nucleotides: TGCGCCAGCAGCTGGACTACCCCGGGTGAGCAGTACTTC. It translates to CASSWTTPGEQYF. The chain links TRBV5-1 to TRBJ2-7, with a weak D call TRBD2 (6 bases). The CDR3 covers 13 residues. Germline CDR1 is SGHRS and CDR2 is YFSETQ. V lost 3 bases to trimming and J lost 7 bases, with 14 bases between them.

The chain combines TRBV5-6 with TRBJ2-3, with 10 positions matching TRBD1. CDR3 length equals 15 residues. Losses at the gene ends were 3 bases for V and 4 bases for J; bases not matched to a gene: 5. Germline CDR1 is SGHDT and CDR2 is YYEEEE. This chain's CDR3 is CASSWGQGSADTQYF. In nucleotides, the CDR3 is TGTGCCAGCAGCTGGGGACAGGGGTCCGCAGATACGCAGTATTTT. The complete variable domain, with remaining parts taken from reference TRBV5-6 and TRBJ2-3, reads DAGVTQSPTHLIKTRGQQVTLRCSPKSGHDTVSWYQQALGQGPQFIFQYYEEEERQRGNFPDRFSGHQFPNYSSELNVNALLLGDSALYLCASSWGQGSADTQYFGPGTRLTVL.

The chain joins TRBV27 to TRBJ1-1; D unresolved. In germline, CDR1 is MNHEY, CDR2 SMNVEV (reference sequence). The CDR3 loop spans 15 amino acids. V lost 8 bases and J 0 bases, leaving 16 bases between the germline ends. In nucleotides, the CDR3 is TGTGCCAGCGGGAGAGTGGCCAGCATGAACACTGAAGCTTTCTTT. This gives the protein CASGRVASMNTEAFF.

The chain has TRBV30 and TRBJ2-1; the match to TRBD2 covers 8 bases. CDR1 and CDR2 from the germline V gene are GTSNPN and SVGIG (reference sequence). V trimming: 0 bases; J trimming: 2 bases; junction bases outside the gene matches: 6. CDR3 length equals 16 residues. For the CDR3, the DNA is TGTGCCTGGAGTGTACGGTCTAGCGGGCCCTACAATGAGCAGTTCTTC. Protein: CAWSVRSSGPYNEQFF. The full variable domain, rest sourced from reference TRBV30 and TRBJ2-1, is SQTIHQWPATLVQPVGSPLSLECTVEGTSNPNLYWYRQAAGRGLQLLFYSVGIGQISSEVPQNLSASRPQDRQFILSSKKLLLSDSGFYLCAWSVRSSGPYNEQFFGPGTRLTVL.

V and J are TRBV14 and TRBJ2-2, with 8 nucleotides matching TRBD1. Looked up from germline, CDR1 is SGHDN and CDR2 is FVKESK. J lost 2 bases, V lost 3 bases, and 5 bases had no gene match. CDR3 length: 16 residues. The CDR3 here is CASSQLTGGNTGELFF. CDR3 coding DNA: TGTGCCAGCAGCCAGCTTACAGGGGGAAACACCGGGGAGCTGTTTTTT.

The chain recombines TRBV6-5 with TRBJ2-2, with a possible D match to TRBD1 (6 bases). The germline CDR1 and CDR2 sequences are MNHEY and SVGAGI. This CDR3 is 16 amino acids long. V dropped 2 bases and J dropped 1 base, with 11 bases sitting between them. The CDR3 DNA sequence: TGTGCCAGCAGTTACCGGACAGTCTTGAACACCGGGGAGCTGTTTTTT. Translated, it gives CASSYRTVLNTGELFF.

The chain joins TRBV5-6 to TRBJ2-7, with D unresolved. The CDR3 runs 12 residues. Trimming pared 0 bases from V and 3 bases from J, leaving 4 bases between. Germline CDR1 reads SGHDT; CDR2 reads YYEEEE. CDR3 coding DNA: TGTGCCAGCAGCTTGGATAACTACGAGCAGTACTTC. Translated: CASSLDNYEQYF.

The rearrangement uses TRBV29-1 and TRBJ1-5; perhaps TRBD1 as D (5 bases). Germline V gene sequence: CDR1 SQVTM, CDR2 ANQGSEA. V was clipped by 6 bases and J by 0 bases, with 12 bases between them. The CDR3 is 14 residues long. CDR3 bases: TGCAGCGTGATGACAGTAAATAGCAATCAGCCCCAGCATTTT. Its translation: CSVMTVNSNQPQHF.